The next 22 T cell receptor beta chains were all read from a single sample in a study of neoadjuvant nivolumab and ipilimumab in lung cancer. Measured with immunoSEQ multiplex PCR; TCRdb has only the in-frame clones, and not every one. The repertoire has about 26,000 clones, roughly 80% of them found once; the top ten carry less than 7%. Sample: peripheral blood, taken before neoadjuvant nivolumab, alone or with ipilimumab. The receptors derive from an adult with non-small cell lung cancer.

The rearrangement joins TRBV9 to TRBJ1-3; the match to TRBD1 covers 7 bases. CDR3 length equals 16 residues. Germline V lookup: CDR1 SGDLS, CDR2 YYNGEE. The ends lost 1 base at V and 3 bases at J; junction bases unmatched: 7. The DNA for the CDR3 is TGTGCCAGCAGCGTACTTCAGGGGGGGGTTGGAAACACCATATATTTT. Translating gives CASSVLQGGVGNTIYF.

The CDR3 sequence: CASSDSSYNEQFF. In nucleotides, the CDR3 is TGTGCCAGCAGTGATAGCTCCTACAATGAGCAGTTCTTC. This chain uses TRBV6-1 with TRBJ2-1; D is unclear. Trimming removed 3 bases from V and 0 bases from J, with 3 bases in between. CDR1 MNHNS and CDR2 SASEGT come from the germline V gene. The CDR3 length is 13 residues.

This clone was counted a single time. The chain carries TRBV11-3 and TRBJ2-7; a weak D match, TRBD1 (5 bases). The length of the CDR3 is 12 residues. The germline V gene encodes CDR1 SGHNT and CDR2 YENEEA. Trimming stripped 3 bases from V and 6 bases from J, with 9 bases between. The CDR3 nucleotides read TGTGCCAGCAGCTTGGGGCAGGGCGAGCAGTACTTC. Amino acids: CASSLGQGEQYF.

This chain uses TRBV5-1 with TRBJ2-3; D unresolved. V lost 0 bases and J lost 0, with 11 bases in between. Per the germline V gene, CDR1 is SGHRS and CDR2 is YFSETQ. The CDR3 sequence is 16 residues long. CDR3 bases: TGCGCCAGCAGCTTGGCCCCAGGCCCTAGCACAGATACGCAGTATTTT. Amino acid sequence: CASSLAPGPSTDTQYF.

CDR3 sequence reads: CASSPGQGKPQHF. DNA for the CDR3: TGTGCCAGCTCACCAGGGCAGGGTAAGCCCCAGCATTTT. V usage is TRBV18 and J usage is TRBJ1-5; weak D call: TRBD1 (5 bases). V gave up 2 bases and J gave up 8 bases, with 10 bases separating them. The CDR3 length is 13 residues. Germline V CDR1 and CDR2: KGHSH, LQKENI. Full variable domain (rest looked up from reference TRBV18 and TRBJ1-5): NAGVMQNPRHLVRRRGQEARLRCSPMKGHSHVYWYRQLPEEGLKFMVYLQKENIIDESGMPKERFSAEFPKEGPSILRIQQVVRGDSAAYFCASSPGQGKPQHFGDGTRLSIL.

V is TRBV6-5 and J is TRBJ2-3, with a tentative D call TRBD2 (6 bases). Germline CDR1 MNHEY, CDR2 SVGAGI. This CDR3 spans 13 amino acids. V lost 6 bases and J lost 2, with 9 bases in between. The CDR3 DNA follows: TGTGCCAGCAGCGGGAGTTCCACAGATACGCAGTATTTT. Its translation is CASSGSSTDTQYF.

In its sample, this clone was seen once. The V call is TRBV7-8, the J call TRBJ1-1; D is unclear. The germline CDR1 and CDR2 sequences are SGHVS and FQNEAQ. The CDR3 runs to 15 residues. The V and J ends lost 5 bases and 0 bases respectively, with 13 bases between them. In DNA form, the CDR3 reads TGTGCCAGCAGCGTTGATAGTCTGGTGAACACTGAAGCTTTCTTT. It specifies CASSVDSLVNTEAFF.

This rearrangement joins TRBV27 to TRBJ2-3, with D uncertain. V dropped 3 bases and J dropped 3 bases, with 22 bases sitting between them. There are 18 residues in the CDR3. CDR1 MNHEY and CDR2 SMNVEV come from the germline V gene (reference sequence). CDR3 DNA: TGTGCCAGCAGTTTTTCCCCCCCGGGTCGACCCATAACAGATACGCAGTATTTT. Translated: CASSFSPPGRPITDTQYF.

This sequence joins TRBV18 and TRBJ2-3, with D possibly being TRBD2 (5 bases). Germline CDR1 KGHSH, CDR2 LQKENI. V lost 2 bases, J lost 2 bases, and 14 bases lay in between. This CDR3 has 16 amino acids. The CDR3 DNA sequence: TGTGCCAGCTCACCATTGGAGGTTAAGGTCACAGATACGCAGTATTTT. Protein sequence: CASSPLEVKVTDTQYF.

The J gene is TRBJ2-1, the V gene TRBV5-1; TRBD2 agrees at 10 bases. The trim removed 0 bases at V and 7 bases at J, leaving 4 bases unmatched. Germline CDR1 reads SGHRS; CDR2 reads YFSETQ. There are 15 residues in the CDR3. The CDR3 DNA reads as TGCGCCAGCAGCTTGGCTAGCGGGGGTCGGAATGAGCAGTTCTTC. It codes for CASSLASGGRNEQFF. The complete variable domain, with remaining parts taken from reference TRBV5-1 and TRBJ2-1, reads KAGVTQTPRYLIKTRGQQVTLSCSPISGHRSVSWYQQTPGQGLQFLFEYFSETQRNKGNFPGRFSGRQFSNSRSEMNVSTLELGDSALYLCASSLASGGRNEQFFGPGTRLTVL.

CDR3 sequence (DNA): TGTGCCAGCAGCTGGCGGGGACTAGCGGGGGGCTACGAGCAGTACTTC. Amino acids: CASSWRGLAGGYEQYF. J is TRBJ2-7 and V is TRBV5-5; 15 bases match TRBD2. Unmatched junction bases numbered 4, after V lost 3 bases and J lost 3 bases. Germline V gene sequence: CDR1 SGHKS, CDR2 YYEKEE (reference sequence). CDR3 length: 16 residues.

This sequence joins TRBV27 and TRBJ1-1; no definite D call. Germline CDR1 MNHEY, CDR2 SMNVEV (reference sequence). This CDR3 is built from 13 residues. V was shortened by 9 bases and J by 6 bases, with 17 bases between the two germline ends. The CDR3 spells CASSLRGSAEAFF. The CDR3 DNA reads TGTGCCAGTTCCCTACGGGGTTCCGCTGAAGCTTTCTTT.

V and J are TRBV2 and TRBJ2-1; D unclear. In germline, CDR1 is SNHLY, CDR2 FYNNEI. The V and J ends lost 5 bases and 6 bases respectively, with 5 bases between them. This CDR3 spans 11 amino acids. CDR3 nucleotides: TGTGCCAGCAGTAGCACCAATGAGCAGTTCTTC. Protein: CASSSTNEQFF.

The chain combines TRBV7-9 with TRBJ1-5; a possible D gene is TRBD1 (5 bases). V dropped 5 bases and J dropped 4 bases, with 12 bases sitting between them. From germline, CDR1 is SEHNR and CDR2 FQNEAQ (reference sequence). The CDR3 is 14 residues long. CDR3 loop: CASSPLGGNQPQHF. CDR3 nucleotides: TGTGCCAGCAGCCCCCTGGGGGGGAATCAGCCCCAGCATTTT.

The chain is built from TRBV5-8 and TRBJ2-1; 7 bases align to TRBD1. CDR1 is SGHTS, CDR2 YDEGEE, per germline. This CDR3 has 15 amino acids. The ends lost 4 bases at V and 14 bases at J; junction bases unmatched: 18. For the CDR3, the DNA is TGTGCCAGCAGCCGACAGGGCCTATTCCCCCCAGGCGAGTTCTTC. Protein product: CASSRQGLFPPGEFF.

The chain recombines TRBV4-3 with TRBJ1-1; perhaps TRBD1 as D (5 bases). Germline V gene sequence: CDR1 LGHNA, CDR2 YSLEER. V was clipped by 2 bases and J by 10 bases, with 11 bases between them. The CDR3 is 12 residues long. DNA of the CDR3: TGCGCCAGCAGCCAATCTCAGGGAGGAGCTTTCTTT. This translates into CASSQSQGGAFF.

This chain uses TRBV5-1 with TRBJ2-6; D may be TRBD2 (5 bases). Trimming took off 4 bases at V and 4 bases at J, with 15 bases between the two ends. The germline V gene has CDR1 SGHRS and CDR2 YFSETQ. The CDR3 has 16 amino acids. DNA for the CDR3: TGCGCCAGCAGCCCGGGGTGGGAATCCGGGGCCAACGTCCTGACTTTC. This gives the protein CASSPGWESGANVLTF. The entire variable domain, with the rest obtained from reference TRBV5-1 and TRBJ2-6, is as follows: KAGVTQTPRYLIKTRGQQVTLSCSPISGHRSVSWYQQTPGQGLQFLFEYFSETQRNKGNFPGRFSGRQFSNSRSEMNVSTLELGDSALYLCASSPGWESGANVLTFGAGSRLTVL.

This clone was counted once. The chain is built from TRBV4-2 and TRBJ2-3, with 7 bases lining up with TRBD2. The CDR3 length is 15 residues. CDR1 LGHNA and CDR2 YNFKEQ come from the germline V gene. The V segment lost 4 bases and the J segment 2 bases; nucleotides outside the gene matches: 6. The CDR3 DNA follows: TGTGCCAGCAGCCTACGGGGGGAGGACACAGATACGCAGTATTTT. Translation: CASSLRGEDTDTQYF.

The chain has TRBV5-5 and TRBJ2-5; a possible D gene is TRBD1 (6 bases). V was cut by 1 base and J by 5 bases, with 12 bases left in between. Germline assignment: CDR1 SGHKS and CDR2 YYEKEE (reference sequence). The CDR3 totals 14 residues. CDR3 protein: CASSLSQGHETQYF. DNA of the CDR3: TGTGCCAGCAGCTTGAGTCAGGGGCACGAGACCCAGTACTTC.

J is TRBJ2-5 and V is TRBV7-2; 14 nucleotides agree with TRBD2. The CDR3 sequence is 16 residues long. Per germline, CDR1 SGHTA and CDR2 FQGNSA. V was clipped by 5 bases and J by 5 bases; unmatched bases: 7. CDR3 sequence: CASSTRLAGGQETQYF. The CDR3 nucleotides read TGTGCCAGCAGCACACGACTAGCGGGGGGGCAGGAGACCCAGTACTTC.

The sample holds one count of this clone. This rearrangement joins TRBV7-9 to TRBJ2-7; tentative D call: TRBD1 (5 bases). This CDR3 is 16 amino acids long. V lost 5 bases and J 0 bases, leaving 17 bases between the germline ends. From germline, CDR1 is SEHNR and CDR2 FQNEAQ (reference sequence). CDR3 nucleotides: TGTGCCAGCAGCCCTAGACAGAAAGGATTCTCCTACGAGCAGTACTTC. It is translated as CASSPRQKGFSYEQYF.

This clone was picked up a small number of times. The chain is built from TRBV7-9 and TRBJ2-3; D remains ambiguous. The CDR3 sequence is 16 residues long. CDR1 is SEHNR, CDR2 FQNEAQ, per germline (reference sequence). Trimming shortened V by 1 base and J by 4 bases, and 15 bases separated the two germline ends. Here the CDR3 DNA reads TGTGCCAGCAGCTTAGATCAAGGGCAGAAGCCAGATACGCAGTATTTT. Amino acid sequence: CASSLDQGQKPDTQYF.